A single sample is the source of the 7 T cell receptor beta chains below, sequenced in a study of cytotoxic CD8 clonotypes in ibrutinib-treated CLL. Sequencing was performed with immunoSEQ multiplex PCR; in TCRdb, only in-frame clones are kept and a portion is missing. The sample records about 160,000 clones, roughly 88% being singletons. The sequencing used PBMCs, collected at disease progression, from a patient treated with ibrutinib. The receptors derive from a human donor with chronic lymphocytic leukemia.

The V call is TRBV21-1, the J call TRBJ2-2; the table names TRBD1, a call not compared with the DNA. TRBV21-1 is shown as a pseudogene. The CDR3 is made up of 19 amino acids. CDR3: CASTVYGRTGGDNTGELFF. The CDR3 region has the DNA TGTGCCAGCACCGTTTACGGAAGGACAGGGGGCGATAACACCGGGGAGCTGTTTTTT.

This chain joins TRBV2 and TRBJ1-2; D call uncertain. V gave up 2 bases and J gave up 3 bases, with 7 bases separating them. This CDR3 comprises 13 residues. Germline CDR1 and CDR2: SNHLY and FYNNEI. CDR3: CASSEPWDYGYTF. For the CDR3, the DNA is TGTGCCAGCAGTGAACCCTGGGACTATGGCTACACCTTC. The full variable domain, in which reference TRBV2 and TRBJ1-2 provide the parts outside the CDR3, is EPEVTQTPSHQVTQMGQEVILRCVPISNHLYFYWYRQILGQKVEFLVSFYNNEISEKSEIFDDQFSVERPDGSNFTLKIRSTKLEDSAMYFCASSEPWDYGYTFGSGTRLTVV.

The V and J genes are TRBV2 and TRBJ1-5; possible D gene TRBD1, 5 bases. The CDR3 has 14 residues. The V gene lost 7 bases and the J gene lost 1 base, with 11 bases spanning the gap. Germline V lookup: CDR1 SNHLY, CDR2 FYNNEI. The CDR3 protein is CASNLRDSNQPQHF. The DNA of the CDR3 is TGTGCCAGCAATCTCCGGGACAGCAATCAGCCCCAGCATTTT.

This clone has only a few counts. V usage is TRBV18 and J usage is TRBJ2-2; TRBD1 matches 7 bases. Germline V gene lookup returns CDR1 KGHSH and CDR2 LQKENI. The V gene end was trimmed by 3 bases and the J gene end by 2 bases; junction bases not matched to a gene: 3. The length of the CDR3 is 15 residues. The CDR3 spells CASSPDRTNTGELFF. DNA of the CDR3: TGTGCCAGCTCACCGGACAGGACTAACACCGGGGAGCTGTTTTTT.

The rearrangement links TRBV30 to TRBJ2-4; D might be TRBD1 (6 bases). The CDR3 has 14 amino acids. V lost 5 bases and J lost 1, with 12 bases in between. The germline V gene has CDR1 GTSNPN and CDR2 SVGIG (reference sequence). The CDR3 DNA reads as TGTGCCTGGGAAGGGGGTATGGCCAAAAACATTCAGTACTTC. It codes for CAWEGGMAKNIQYF.

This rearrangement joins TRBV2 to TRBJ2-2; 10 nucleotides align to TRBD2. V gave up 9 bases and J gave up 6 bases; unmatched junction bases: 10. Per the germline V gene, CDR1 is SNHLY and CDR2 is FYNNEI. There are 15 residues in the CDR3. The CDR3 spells CARLGLAGESGELFF. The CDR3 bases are TGTGCCAGACTCGGGCTAGCGGGAGAATCCGGGGAGCTGTTTTTT.

The CDR3 is CASSRPEPRTENYYGYTF. As DNA, the CDR3 is TGCGCCAGCAGCCGACCGGAGCCAAGGACAGAAAACTACTATGGCTACACCTTC. This chain joins TRBV4-1 and TRBJ1-2; D possibly corresponds to TRBD1 (6 bases). This CDR3 comprises 18 residues. With 4 bases removed from V and 3 bases from J, the gap between germline ends came to 24 bases. Germline values: CDR1 MGHRA, CDR2 YSYEKL.